The 7 T cell receptor beta chains below come from one sample, sequenced in a study of T cells in Graves' hyperthyroidism and ophthalmopathy. Amplified regions were TCR beta CDR3 sequences from RNA transcripts. RT-PCR in the first round (using the HTBI primer set) targeted the TCR CDR3. TCRdb analysed the multiplex PCR reads with MiXCR anew, one entry per CDR3 protein. The sample lists roughly 660,000 distinct CDR3 sequences, around 16% occurring once. The sequencing sample was made of blood. Source of these receptors: a man aged 50 or older with Graves' hyperthyroidism.

The chain joins TRBV24-1 to TRBJ2-7, with 9 bases that match TRBD1. Germline lookup yields CDR1 KGHDR and CDR2 SFDVKD. The length of the CDR3 is 15 residues. The trim removed 3 bases at V and 3 bases at J, leaving 5 bases unmatched. CDR3 protein: CATSDTGGAYYEQYF. CDR3 DNA: TGTGCCACCAGTGATACAGGGGGCGCCTACTACGAGCAGTACTTC.

The rearrangement uses TRBV30 and TRBJ1-1; no firm D call. CDR1 and CDR2 from the germline V gene are GTSNPN and SVGIG (reference sequence). The CDR3 runs 13 residues. Between the trimmed V and J ends, which lost 1 base and 2 bases, there was a span of 8 bases. The CDR3 loop reads CAWSDGTNTEAFF. CDR3 DNA: TGTGCCTGGAGTGATGGCACCAACACTGAAGCTTTCTTT. The entire variable domain, with the rest obtained from reference TRBV30 and TRBJ1-1, is as follows: SQTIHQWPATLVQPVGSPLSLECTVEGTSNPNLYWYRQAAGRGLQLLFYSVGIGQISSEVPQNLSASRPQDRQFILSSKKLLLSDSGFYLCAWSDGTNTEAFFGQGTRLTVV.

On this clonotype itself: One junction end disagrees with the germline gene, perhaps due to a read error. The rearrangement uses TRBV30 and TRBJ2-2; 10 nucleotides match TRBD2. Germline CDR1 is GTSNPN and CDR2 is SVGIG (reference sequence). The CDR3 totals 15 residues. CDR3 sequence: CAWKQAGGPVGEPFF. As DNA, the CDR3 is TGTGCCTGGAAGCAAGCGGGAGGGCCCGTCGGGGAGCCGTTTTTT. Combining the CDR3 with reference TRBV30 and TRBJ2-2 gives the whole variable domain SQTIHQWPATLVQPVGSPLSLECTVEGTSNPNLYWYRQAAGRGLQLLFYSVGIGQISSEVPQNLSASRPQDRQFILSSKKLLLSDSGFYLCAWKQAGGPVGEPFFGEGSRLTVL.

This CDR3 is CATSLDRNYGYTF. CDR3 nucleotides: TGTGCCACCAGCCTTGACAGGAACTATGGCTACACCTTC. The genes are TRBV24-1 and TRBJ1-2; D might be TRBD1 (6 bases). CDR1 and CDR2 from the germline V gene are KGHDR and SFDVKD. Trimming stripped 7 bases from V and 2 bases from J, with 10 bases between. The CDR3 covers 13 residues.

This clonotype was found many times. This chain links TRBV9 with TRBJ2-7, with 9 bases identical to TRBD1. There are 15 residues in the CDR3. J was trimmed by 5 bases and V by 2 bases; bases with no gene match: 8. Germline V gene sequence: CDR1 SGDLS, CDR2 YYNGEE. The CDR3 sequence: CASSVTGTGYNEQYF. CDR3 nucleotide sequence: TGTGCCAGCAGCGTTACCGGGACAGGGTACAACGAGCAGTACTTC.

Points on this clonotype: Given a much more abundant clone one base away, this may be a read error. The chain joins TRBV6-5 to TRBJ2-2; perhaps TRBD1 as D (6 bases). This CDR3 is built from 16 residues. V lost 1 base to trimming and J lost 0 bases, with 9 bases between them. Germline values: CDR1 MNHEY, CDR2 SVGAGI. CDR3 region: CASSYWTDPNTGELFF. The CDR3 DNA is TGTGCCAGCAGTTACTGGACAGACCCGAACACCGGGGAGCTGTTTTTT.

The chain links TRBV11-2 to TRBJ2-7, with D possibly being TRBD1 (6 bases). The CDR3 covers 15 residues. Looked up from germline, CDR1 is SGHAT and CDR2 is FQNNGV. Trimming stripped 2 bases from V and 7 bases from J, with 18 bases between. DNA of the CDR3: TGTGCCAGCAGCTTAAGTGGGTCAGGGGTTGGGGAGCAGTACTTC. It yields the protein CASSLSGSGVGEQYF. The full variable domain, its missing parts supplied by reference TRBV11-2 and TRBJ2-7, is EAGVAQSPRYKIIEKRQSVAFWCNPISGHATLYWYQQILGQGPKLLIQFQNNGVVDDSQLPKDRFSAERLKGVDSTLKIQPAKLEDSAVYLCASSLSGSGVGEQYFGPGTRLTVT.